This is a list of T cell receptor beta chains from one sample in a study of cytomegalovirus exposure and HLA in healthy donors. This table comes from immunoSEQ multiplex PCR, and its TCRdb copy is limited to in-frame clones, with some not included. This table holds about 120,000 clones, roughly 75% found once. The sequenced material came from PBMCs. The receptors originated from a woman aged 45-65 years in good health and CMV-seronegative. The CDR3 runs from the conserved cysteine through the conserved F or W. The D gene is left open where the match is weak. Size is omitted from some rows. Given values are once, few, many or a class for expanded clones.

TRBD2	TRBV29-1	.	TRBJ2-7	CSVDSGTNYEQYF	TGCAGCGTTGATAGCGGGACTAACTACGAGCAGTACTTC
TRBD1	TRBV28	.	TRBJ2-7	CATGTVFEQYF	TGTGCCACCGGGACAGTGTTCGAGCAGTACTTC
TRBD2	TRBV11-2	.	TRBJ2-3	CASSFGTRSDTQYF	TGTGCCAGCAGCTTTGGGACTAGATCCGATACGCAGTATTTT
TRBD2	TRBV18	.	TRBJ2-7	CASSPRAGGLYEQYF	TGTGCCAGCTCACCGAGAGCGGGAGGCCTTTACGAGCAGTACTTC
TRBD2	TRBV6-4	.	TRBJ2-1	CASSAGTSGISSYNEQFF	TGTGCCAGCAGTGCCGGGACTAGCGGGATTAGTTCCTACAATGAGCAGTTCTTC
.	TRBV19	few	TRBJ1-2	CASSKRGAGDGYTF	TGTGCCAGTAGTAAACGGGGGGCGGGTGATGGCTACACCTTC
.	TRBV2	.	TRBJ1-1	CASSDRLTEAFF	TGTGCCAGCAGTGACAGGCTCACTGAAGCTTTCTTT
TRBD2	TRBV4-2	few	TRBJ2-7	CASSQGLGVYEQYF	TGTGCCAGCAGCCAGGGACTAGGGGTCTACGAGCAGTACTTC
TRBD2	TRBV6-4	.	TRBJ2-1	CASSDGTSSDEQFF	TGTGCCAGCAGTGACGGGACTAGCAGTGATGAGCAGTTCTTC
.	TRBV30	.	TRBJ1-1	CALLEGGFMNTEAFF	TGTGCCCTCTTGGAGGGCGGATTTATGAACACTGAAGCTTTCTTT
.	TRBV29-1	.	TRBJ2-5	CSVGGQGETQYF	TGCAGCGTTGGGGGGCAGGGGGAGACCCAGTACTTC
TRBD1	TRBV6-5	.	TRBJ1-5	CASKTGQGNNQPQHF	TGTGCCAGCAAGACGGGACAGGGCAACAATCAGCCCCAGCATTTT
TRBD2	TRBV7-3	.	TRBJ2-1	CASSIPGLAGGNEQFF	TGTGCCAGCAGCATACCGGGACTAGCGGGAGGAAATGAGCAGTTCTTC
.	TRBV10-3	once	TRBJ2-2	CAISEEIGELFF	TGTGCCATCAGTGAGGAGATCGGGGAGCTGTTTTTT
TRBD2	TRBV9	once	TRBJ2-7	CASSLQGTSGYEQYF	TGTGCCAGCAGCCTACAGGGGACTAGCGGTTACGAGCAGTACTTC
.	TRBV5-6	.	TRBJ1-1	CASSLTPTEAFF	TGTGCCAGCAGCTTAACACCTACTGAAGCTTTCTTT
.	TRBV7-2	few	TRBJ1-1	CASSPRKTEAFF	TGTGCCAGCAGCCCCAGGAAAACTGAAGCTTTCTTT
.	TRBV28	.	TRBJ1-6	CASVRDTYSPLHF	TGTGCCAGCGTTCGGGACACCTATTCACCCCTCCACTTT
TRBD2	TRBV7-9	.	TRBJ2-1	CASSSAGVDYNEQFF	TGTGCCAGCAGCTCAGCGGGAGTGGATTACAATGAGCAGTTCTTC
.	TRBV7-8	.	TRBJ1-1	CASSFSYTEAFF	TGTGCCAGCAGCTTTAGCTACACTGAAGCTTTCTTT
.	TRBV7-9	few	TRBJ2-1	CASSPPVEGRNEQFF	TGTGCCAGCAGTCCACCGGTGGAGGGGAGGAATGAGCAGTTCTTC
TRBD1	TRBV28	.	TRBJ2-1	CASSPTRDRGNEQFF	TGTGCCAGCAGTCCAACCCGCGACAGGGGGAATGAGCAGTTCTTC
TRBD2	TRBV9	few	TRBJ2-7	CASSVAGGPEQYF	TGTGCCAGCAGCGTCGCGGGAGGGCCTGAGCAGTACTTC
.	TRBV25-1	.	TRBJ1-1	CASIGGVSAFF	TGTGCCAGCATTGGTGGAGTCTCAGCTTTCTTT
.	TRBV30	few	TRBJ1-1	CAGLFGDDTEAFF	TGTGCCGGACTGTTCGGAGACGACACTGAAGCTTTCTTT
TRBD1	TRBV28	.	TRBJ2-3	CASSLYRDATGGESTDTQYF	TGTGCCAGCAGTTTGTATAGGGATGCAACAGGGGGCGAAAGCACAGATACGCAGTATTTT
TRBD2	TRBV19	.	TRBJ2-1	CASSTSSGSSEQFF	TGTGCCAGTAGTACGTCTAGCGGGAGTAGTGAGCAGTTCTTC
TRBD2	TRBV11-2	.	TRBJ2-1	CASSSGLAGGAGEQFF	TGTGCCAGCAGCTCGGGACTAGCGGGAGGAGCAGGGGAGCAGTTCTTC
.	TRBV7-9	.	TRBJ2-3	CSSSPISGLGDTQYF	TGTTCCAGCAGCCCGATATCGGGGTTGGGGGATACGCAGTATTTT
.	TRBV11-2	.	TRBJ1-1	CASSPQGTNTEAFF	TGTGCCAGCAGCCCCCAGGGCACTAACACTGAAGCTTTCTTT
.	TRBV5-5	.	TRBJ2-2	CASSPRGDTGELFF	TGTGCCAGCAGCCCCAGGGGGGACACCGGGGAGCTGTTTTTT
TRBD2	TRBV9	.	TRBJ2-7	CASSEPLAGDTSGTYEQYF	TGTGCCAGCAGCGAACCCCTAGCGGGAGATACAAGCGGAACCTACGAGCAGTACTTC
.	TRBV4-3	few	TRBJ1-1	CASSQVWGGRTEAFF	TGCGCCAGCAGCCAAGTCTGGGGGGGGAGGACTGAAGCTTTCTTT
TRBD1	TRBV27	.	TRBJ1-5	CASSPGGYQPQHF	TGTGCCAGCAGTCCAGGGGGATATCAGCCCCAGCATTTT
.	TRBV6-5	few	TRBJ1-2	CASSYSTGNYGYTF	TGTGCCAGCAGTTACTCGACGGGAAACTATGGCTACACCTTC
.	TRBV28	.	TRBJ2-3	CASRGSNTDTQYF	TGTGCCAGCAGGGGCAGCAACACAGATACGCAGTATTTT
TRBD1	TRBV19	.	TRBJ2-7	CASSGRGREQYF	TGTGCCAGTAGTGGCAGGGGGCGCGAGCAGTACTTC
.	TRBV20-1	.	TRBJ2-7	CSARSWFEQYF	TGCAGTGCTAGATCATGGTTCGAGCAGTACTTC
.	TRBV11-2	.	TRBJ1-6	CASSSLKVGRESPLHF	TGTGCCAGCAGCTCACTCAAGGTCGGGCGGGAATCACCCCTCCACTTT
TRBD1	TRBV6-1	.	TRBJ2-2	CASTRDRGFGELFF	TGTGCCAGCACCCGGGACAGGGGGTTCGGGGAGCTGTTTTTT
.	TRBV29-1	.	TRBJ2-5	CSVEAPFPQETQYF	TGCAGCGTTGAGGCACCCTTTCCTCAAGAGACCCAGTACTTC
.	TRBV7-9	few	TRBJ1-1	CASSEIRLSEAFF	TGTGCCAGCAGCGAGATTCGGTTATCGGAAGCTTTCTTT
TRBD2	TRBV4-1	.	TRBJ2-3	CASSSAGGADTQYF	TGCGCCAGCAGCTCGGCGGGAGGAGCTGATACGCAGTATTTT
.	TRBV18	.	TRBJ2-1	CASSGPQAEVNEQFF	TGTGCCAGCTCGGGCCCCCAAGCGGAGGTCAATGAGCAGTTCTTC
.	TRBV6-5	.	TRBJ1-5	CATGRGGAPQPQHF	TGTGCCACCGGACGTGGGGGGGCGCCTCAGCCCCAGCATTTT
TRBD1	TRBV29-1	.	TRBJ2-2	CSVVGGTGTGELFF	TGCAGCGTTGTTGGGGGGACAGGCACCGGGGAGCTGTTTTTT
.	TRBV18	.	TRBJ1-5	CASSSRNFRTANISQPQHF	TGTGCCAGCTCGTCGAGAAATTTCCGGACAGCCAATATTAGCCAGCCCCAGCATTTT
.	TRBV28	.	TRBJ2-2	CASRRLDTGELFF	TGTGCCAGCAGAAGACTTGACACCGGGGAGCTGTTTTTT
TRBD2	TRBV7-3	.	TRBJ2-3	CASSPQASGGTDTQYF	TGTGCCAGCAGCCCACAAGCTAGCGGTGGCACAGATACGCAGTATTTT
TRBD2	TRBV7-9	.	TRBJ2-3	CASSLILAGGTDTQYF	TGTGCCAGCAGCTTAATACTAGCGGGTGGCACAGATACGCAGTATTTT
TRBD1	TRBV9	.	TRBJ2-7	CASSVFPGGEYEQYF	TGTGCCAGCAGCGTTTTCCCAGGGGGCGAGTACGAGCAGTACTTC
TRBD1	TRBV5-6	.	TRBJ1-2	CASSYTGGKGYTF	TGTGCCAGCAGCTACACAGGGGGTAAGGGCTACACCTTC
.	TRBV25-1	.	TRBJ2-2	CASSEYRSAGELFF	TGTGCCAGCAGTGAATACAGGTCCGCCGGGGAGCTGTTTTTT
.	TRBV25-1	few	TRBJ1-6	CASSETVYNSPLHF	TGTGCCAGCAGTGAAACGGTCTATAATTCACCCCTCCACTTT
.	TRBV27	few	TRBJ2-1	CASSPSVGSYNEQFF	TGTGCCAGCAGTCCTAGCGTAGGCTCCTACAATGAGCAGTTCTTC
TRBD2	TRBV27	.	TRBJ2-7	CASREWRGEQYF	TGTGCCAGCAGGGAGTGGCGGGGGGAGCAGTACTTC
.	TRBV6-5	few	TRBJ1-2	CASSQVFRGSDGYTF	TGTGCCAGCAGTCAAGTTTTCAGGGGTTCGGATGGCTACACCTTC
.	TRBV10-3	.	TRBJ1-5	CAISEDWINRPQHF	TGTGCCATCAGTGAGGACTGGATAAACCGGCCCCAGCATTTT
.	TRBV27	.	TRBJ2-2	CASNSDSYTGELFF	TGTGCCAGCAACTCGGACAGTTACACCGGGGAGCTGTTTTTT